Each of the 18 T cell receptor beta chains below was sequenced from the same sample in a study of human T cells and chemical hapten exposure (dated by TCRdb to about 2021). Library preparation attached unique molecular identifiers to individual cDNA molecules for quantitative, reproducible TCR counting. TCRdb ran its own pipeline on the public reads, namely fastp trimming at Q25 and MiXCR clone calling, and kept in-frame beta chains. Rows are combined by CDR3 protein, so each entry shows the most common genes and DNA. This sample is represented by roughly 120,000 distinct CDR3 sequences; around 9% of them were singletons. In total, the top ten clones hold about 1.4% of the sample. Unfractionated whole blood was collected in Tempus Blood RNA tubes, and total RNA was extracted from that blood. Input material: whole blood. The source is a human donor in good health. Some clones in this sample may be carry-over from other donors' samples. Donor details come from another sample of the same person, matched by shared clones.

The chain uses TRBV11-2 and TRBJ2-1; D perhaps matches TRBD1 (5 bases). CDR1 is SGHAT and CDR2 is FQNNGV in the germline V gene. V lost 5 bases and J 9 bases, leaving 20 bases between the germline ends. This CDR3 region has 15 residues. The CDR3 nucleotides are TGTGCCAGCAGCATTCCGGCAGGGATGCGCAGTGAGCAGTTCTTC. This translates into CASSIPAGMRSEQFF.

The rearrangement joins TRBV27 to TRBJ2-6, with a weak D call TRBD1 (5 bases). V gave up 7 bases and J gave up 0 bases, with 10 bases separating them. The CDR3 has 15 amino acids. Looked up from germline, CDR1 is MNHEY and CDR2 is SMNVEV (reference sequence). The CDR3 here is CASTAGNSGANVLTF. CDR3 DNA sequence: TGTGCCAGCACGGCAGGGAACTCTGGGGCCAACGTCCTGACTTTC.

The V call is TRBV20-1, the J call TRBJ2-2, with a possible D match to TRBD2 (5 bases). This CDR3 is built from 16 residues. Germline assignment: CDR1 DFQATT and CDR2 SNEGSKA (reference sequence). Trimming removed 2 bases from V and 2 bases from J, with 15 bases in between. The CDR3 DNA follows: TGCAGTGCTAGACCCCGGAAGGGAGATAACACCGGGGAGCTGTTTTTT. This gives the protein CSARPRKGDNTGELFF.

Regarding this clonotype: A single base separates this from a much larger clone, so it may be a read error. Given the absence of the conserved phenylalanine or tryptophan at the CDR3 end, a read error is likely. The rearrangement joins TRBV7-9 to TRBJ1-4, with D possibly TRBD1 on 5 matching bases. The V end was cut by 4 bases, the J end by 8 bases, with 14 bases between. The CDR3 is 14 amino acids. The germline CDR1 and CDR2 sequences are SEHNR and FQNEAQ (reference sequence). As DNA, the CDR3 is TGTGCCAGCAGCTCCAGGGTCGCGGGAGAAAAACTGTTTCTT. Its translation is CASSSRVAGEKLFL.

This clonotype was detected only a few times. CDR3 in amino acids: CASSELGLAGSYNEQFF. CDR3 sequence (DNA): TGCGCCAGCAGTGAGCTAGGACTAGCGGGCTCCTACAATGAGCAGTTCTTC. The chain employs TRBV10-2 and TRBJ2-1; 11 nucleotides match TRBD2. The germline V gene has CDR1 WSHSY and CDR2 SAAADI. The CDR3 covers 17 residues. With 2 bases clipped from V and 0 bases from J, the junction kept 3 bases outside the gene matches.

This clonotype was detected ten times or more. The V gene is TRBV20-1, the J gene TRBJ2-5; D not resolved. The V gene lost 6 bases and the J gene lost 2 bases, with 19 bases spanning the gap. The CDR3 is made up of 15 amino acids. Germline V gene lookup returns CDR1 DFQATT and CDR2 SNEGSKA (reference sequence). In nucleotides, the CDR3 is TGCAGTGCCTTAAGGGCGGCAGGTCCTCAAGAGACCCAGTACTTC. Its protein product is CSALRAAGPQETQYF.

This clonotype has only a few counts. CDR3 sequence reads: CASSLDAFF. CDR3 coding DNA: TGTGCCAGCAGCTTAGATGCTTTCTTT. The chain recombines TRBV7-9 with TRBJ1-1, with no clear D. Trimming shortened V by 1 base and J by 11 bases, and 2 bases separated the two germline ends. The CDR3 is 9 residues long. The germline V gene encodes CDR1 SEHNR and CDR2 FQNEAQ (reference sequence).

In its sample, this clonotype was seen a few times. V is TRBV27 and J is TRBJ2-7; maybe TRBD2 (6 bases). CDR3 length: 19 amino acids. CDR1 MNHEY and CDR2 SMNVEV come from the germline V gene (reference sequence). Trimming took 0 bases from V and 5 from J, leaving 26 bases between them. The CDR3 DNA reads TGTGCCAGCAGTTTATCGAGGTTTTTAGGTCTAGCGAGCCCCCACGAGCAGTACTTC. Protein sequence: CASSLSRFLGLASPHEQYF.

In regard to this clonotype: Without the conserved terminal phenylalanine or tryptophan, this CDR3 likely stems from a read error. The chain recombines TRBV3-1 with TRBJ2-1, with 9 nucleotides matching TRBD2. CDR3 length equals 15 residues. The V and J ends lost 4 bases and 4 bases, in that order; junction bases with no gene match: 5. Germline V gene data show CDR1 as LGHDT and CDR2 as YNNKEL (reference sequence). CDR3 DNA sequence: TGTGCCAGCAGCCTAGGGACTAGCAGTTACAATGAGCAGTTCTCC. This codes for CASSLGTSSYNEQFS.

In its sample, this clonotype was seen a few times. The gene calls are TRBV5-1 and TRBJ2-1, with D possibly matching TRBD1 (6 bases). Trimming cost V 0 bases and J 5 bases, with 9 bases left between them. Germline lookup yields CDR1 SGHRS and CDR2 YFSETQ. The CDR3 is 14 residues long. This chain's CDR3 is CASSLGGPNNEQFF. In nucleotides, the CDR3 is TGCGCCAGCAGCTTGGGGGGGCCCAACAATGAGCAGTTCTTC.

This clonotype showed up just a few times. The CDR3 sequence is CASSSQGNYGYTF. The CDR3 DNA reads as TGTGCCAGCAGTTCTCAGGGGAACTATGGCTACACCTTC. V and J are TRBV2 and TRBJ1-2, with a possible D match to TRBD1 (6 bases). The CDR3 loop spans 13 amino acids. Trimming shortened V by 5 bases and J by 2 bases, and 9 bases separated the two germline ends. Germline CDR1 reads SNHLY; CDR2 reads FYNNEI.

The chain employs TRBV7-3 and TRBJ2-1; D possibly corresponds to TRBD2 (6 bases). V was cut by 5 bases and J by 4 bases, with 21 bases left in between. Germline V gene sequence: CDR1 SGHTA, CDR2 FQGTGA. This CDR3 comprises 17 residues. CDR3 sequence: CASSPWRGGRFYNEQFF. The CDR3 nucleotides are TGTGCCAGCAGCCCTTGGAGGGGCGGCCGATTTTACAATGAGCAGTTCTTC.

This clonotype has a count of ten or more. The rearrangement uses TRBV12-3 or TRBV12-4 and TRBJ1-2; perhaps TRBD1 as D (5 bases). Deletions cut 6 bases from V and 6 bases from J, with 14 bases between. The CDR3 has 13 amino acids. In DNA, the CDR3 is TGTGCCAGCAGACCCGACAGAGCGAATGGCTACACCTTC. This sequence encodes CASRPDRANGYTF.

The chain combines TRBV4-3 with TRBJ2-2, with no clear D. Trimming cost V 0 bases and J 0 bases, with 8 bases left between them. Germline CDR1 reads LGHNA; CDR2 reads YSLEER. CDR3 size: 16 residues. CDR3 region: CASSQEAQTNTGELFF. CDR3 in DNA: TGCGCCAGCAGCCAAGAGGCTCAAACGAACACCGGGGAGCTGTTTTTT.

A few counts support this clonotype. This rearrangement joins TRBV6-5 to TRBJ1-4; D gene ambiguous. CDR3 length equals 11 residues. Germline V CDR1 and CDR2: MNHEY, SVGAGI. Trimming stripped 2 bases from V and 8 bases from J, with 3 bases between. CDR3 DNA sequence: TGTGCCAGCAGTTACGAGGAAAAACTGTTTTTT. This translates into CASSYEEKLFF.

This clonotype was observed many times. The chain is built from TRBV20-1 and TRBJ2-7; TRBD1 matches 10 bases. CDR1 DFQATT and CDR2 SNEGSKA come from the germline V gene (reference sequence). The junction had 1 base not matched to a gene; V was cut back by 1 base and J by 4 bases. The CDR3 covers 13 residues. CDR3 coding DNA: TGCAGTGCTAGAGGGGGACAGGGGTACGAGCAGTACTTC. It yields the protein CSARGGQGYEQYF.

In its sample, this clonotype was seen a few times. The V gene is TRBV27, the J gene TRBJ1-1, with 10 bases that match TRBD1. V gave up 6 bases and J gave up 5 bases; unmatched junction bases: 9. Germline V lookup: CDR1 MNHEY, CDR2 SMNVEV (reference sequence). The CDR3 consists of 15 residues. The CDR3 protein is CASSPTGTGVTEAFF. CDR3 nucleotides: TGTGCCAGCAGCCCAACCGGGACAGGGGTAACTGAAGCTTTCTTT.

The J gene is TRBJ2-7, the V gene TRBV29-1; 8 bases agree with TRBD1. Unmatched junction bases numbered 6, after V lost 7 bases and J lost 4 bases. Germline V CDR1 and CDR2: SQVTM, ANQGSEA. The length of the CDR3 is 12 residues. The CDR3, as DNA: TGCAGCGACGACAGGGGCCAATACGAGCAGTACTTC. Its protein is CSDDRGQYEQYF.